This T cell receptor (beta chain) was sequenced during a study of glioma-infiltrating T cells. Whole-study findings and limits: Above-expected tissue-blood divergence occurred in all gliomas, most in low-grade ones.

In its sample, this clonotype was seen many times. Its antigen remains unidentified. Using RNA template, CDR3s of TCR alpha and beta were amplified with iRepertoire arm-PCR. TCRdb passed the multiplex PCR reads through MiXCR, listing each CDR3 protein once. The sample lists tens of thousands of distinct CDR3 sequences; about 23% were seen once. The germline V and J ends were trimmed by 6 bases and 1 base, with 12 bases remaining between them. Germline V gene sequence: CDR1 DFQATT, CDR2 SNEGSKA (reference sequence). This CDR3 contains 13 residues. This chain connects TRBV20-1 to TRBJ1-1; D call uncertain. Sequences were obtained from glioma tissue, nonneoplastic brain tissue, or PBMCs (not recorded which). The sequence was obtained from a human donor with low-grade glioma or glioblastoma, undergoing nonglioma brain surgery, or in good health (not recorded which). CDR3 region: CSAPSRGNTEAFF. The CDR3 DNA is TGCAGTGCCCCCAGTCGAGGGAACACTGAAGCTTTCTTT.